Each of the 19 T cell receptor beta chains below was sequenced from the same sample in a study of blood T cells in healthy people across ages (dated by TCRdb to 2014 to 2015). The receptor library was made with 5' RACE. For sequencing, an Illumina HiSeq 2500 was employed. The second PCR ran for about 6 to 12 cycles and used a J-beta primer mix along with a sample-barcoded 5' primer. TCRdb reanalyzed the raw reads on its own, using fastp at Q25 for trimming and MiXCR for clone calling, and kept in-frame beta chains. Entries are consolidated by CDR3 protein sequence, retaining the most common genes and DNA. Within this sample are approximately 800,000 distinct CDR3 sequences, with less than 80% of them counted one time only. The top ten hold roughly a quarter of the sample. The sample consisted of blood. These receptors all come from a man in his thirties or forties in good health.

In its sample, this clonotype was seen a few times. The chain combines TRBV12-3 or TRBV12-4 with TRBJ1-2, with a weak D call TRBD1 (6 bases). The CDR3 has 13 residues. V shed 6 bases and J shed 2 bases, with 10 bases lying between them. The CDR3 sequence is CASSLGHNYGYTF. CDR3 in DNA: TGTGCCAGCAGCCTGGGACACAACTATGGCTACACCTTC.

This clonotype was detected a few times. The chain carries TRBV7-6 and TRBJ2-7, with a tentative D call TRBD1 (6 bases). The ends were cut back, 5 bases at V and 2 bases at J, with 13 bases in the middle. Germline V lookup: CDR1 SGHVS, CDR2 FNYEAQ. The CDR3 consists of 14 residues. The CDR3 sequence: CASSVTGIPYEQYF. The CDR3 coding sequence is TGTGCCAGCAGCGTTACAGGGATCCCCTACGAGCAGTACTTC.

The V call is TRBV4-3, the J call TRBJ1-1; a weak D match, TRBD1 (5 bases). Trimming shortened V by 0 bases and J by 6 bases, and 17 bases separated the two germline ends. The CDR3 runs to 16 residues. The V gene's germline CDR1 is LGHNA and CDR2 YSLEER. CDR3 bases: TGCGCCAGCAGCCAAGATCTAGGGCAGGGAGGATCTGAAGCTTTCTTT. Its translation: CASSQDLGQGGSEAFF.

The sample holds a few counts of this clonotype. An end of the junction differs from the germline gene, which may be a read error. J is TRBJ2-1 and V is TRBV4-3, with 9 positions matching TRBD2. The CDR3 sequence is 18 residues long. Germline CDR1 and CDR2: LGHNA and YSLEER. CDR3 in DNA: TGCGCCAGCAGCCAAGATCCTAGCGGGGCCACCTCCGACAATGAGCAGTTCTTC. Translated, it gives CASSQDPSGATSDNEQFF.

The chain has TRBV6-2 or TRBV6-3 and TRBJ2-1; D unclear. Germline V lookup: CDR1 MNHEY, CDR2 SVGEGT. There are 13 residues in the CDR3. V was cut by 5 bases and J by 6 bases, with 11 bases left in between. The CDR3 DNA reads TGTGCCAGCAGTCCCGTTTATGGCAATGAGCAGTTCTTC. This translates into CASSPVYGNEQFF.

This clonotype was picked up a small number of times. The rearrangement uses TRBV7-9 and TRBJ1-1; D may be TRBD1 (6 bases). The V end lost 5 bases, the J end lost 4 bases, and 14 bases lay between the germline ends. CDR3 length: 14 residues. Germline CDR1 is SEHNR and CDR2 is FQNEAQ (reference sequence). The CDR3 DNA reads TGTGCCAGCAGCCGGGACATCCGGGGCACTGAAGCTTTCTTT. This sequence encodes CASSRDIRGTEAFF.

The DNA of the CDR3 is TGTGCCAGCAGCTTAGCGGGGGACTCGCTCGAGCAGTACTTC. It translates to CASSLAGDSLEQYF. The J gene is TRBJ2-5, the V gene TRBV7-2, with D possibly TRBD2 on 6 matching bases. The better agreement between TRBJ2-7 and the DNA end casts doubt on the J call. This CDR3 has 14 amino acids. Per the germline V gene, CDR1 is SGHTA and CDR2 is FQGNSA.

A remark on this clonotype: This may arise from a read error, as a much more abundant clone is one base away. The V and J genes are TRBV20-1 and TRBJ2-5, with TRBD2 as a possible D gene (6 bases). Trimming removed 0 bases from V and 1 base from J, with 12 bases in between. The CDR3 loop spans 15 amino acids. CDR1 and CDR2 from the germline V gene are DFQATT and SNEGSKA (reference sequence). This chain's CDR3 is CSARDGGEVQETQYF. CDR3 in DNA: TGCAGTGCTAGAGATGGTGGGGAGGTCCAAGAGACCCAGTACTTC.

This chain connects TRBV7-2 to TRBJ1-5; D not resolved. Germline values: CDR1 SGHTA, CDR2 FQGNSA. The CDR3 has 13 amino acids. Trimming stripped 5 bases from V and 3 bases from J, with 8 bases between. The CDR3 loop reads CASSAGLNQPQHF. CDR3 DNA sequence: TGTGCCAGCAGCGCTGGGCTCAATCAGCCCCAGCATTTT.

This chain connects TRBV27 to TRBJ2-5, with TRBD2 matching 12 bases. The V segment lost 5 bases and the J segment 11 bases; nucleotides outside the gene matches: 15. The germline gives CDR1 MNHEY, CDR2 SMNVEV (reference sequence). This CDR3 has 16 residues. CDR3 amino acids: CASSLTTASGGAGQYF. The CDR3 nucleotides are TGTGCCAGCAGTCTAACAACCGCTAGCGGGGGGGCGGGGCAGTACTTC.

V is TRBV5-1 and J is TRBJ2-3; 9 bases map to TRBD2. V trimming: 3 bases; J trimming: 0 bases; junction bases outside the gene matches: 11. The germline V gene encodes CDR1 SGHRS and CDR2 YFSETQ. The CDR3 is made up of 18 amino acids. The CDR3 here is CASSSTGSGGLSTDTQYF. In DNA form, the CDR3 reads TGCGCCAGCAGCTCGACGGGTAGCGGGGGCCTCAGCACAGATACGCAGTATTTT.

In DNA form, the CDR3 reads TGTGCCAGCAGCTTAGGCTCAGTTCCAGAGACCCAGTACTTC. This encodes CASSLGSVPETQYF. The V call is TRBV7-2, the J call TRBJ2-5, with D hard to call. CDR1 is SGHTA and CDR2 is FQGNSA in the germline V gene. The CDR3 loop spans 14 amino acids. V lost 1 base, J lost 4 bases, and 10 bases lay in between.

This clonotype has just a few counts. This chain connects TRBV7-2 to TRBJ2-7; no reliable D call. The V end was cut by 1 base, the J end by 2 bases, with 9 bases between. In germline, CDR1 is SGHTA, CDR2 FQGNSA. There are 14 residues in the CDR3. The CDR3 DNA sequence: TGTGCCAGCAGCTTAGTGTCGGCAGCCTACGAGCAGTACTTC. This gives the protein CASSLVSAAYEQYF.

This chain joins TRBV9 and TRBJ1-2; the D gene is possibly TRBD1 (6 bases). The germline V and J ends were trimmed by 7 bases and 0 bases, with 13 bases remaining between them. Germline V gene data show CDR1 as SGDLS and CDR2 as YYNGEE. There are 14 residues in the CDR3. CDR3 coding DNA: TGTGCCAGCGGGGGGTACAGGGCTAACTATGGCTACACCTTC. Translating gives CASGGYRANYGYTF.

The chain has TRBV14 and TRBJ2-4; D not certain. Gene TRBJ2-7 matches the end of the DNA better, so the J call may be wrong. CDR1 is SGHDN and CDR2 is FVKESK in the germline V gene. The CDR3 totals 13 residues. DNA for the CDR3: TGTGCCAGCAGCCAAGGTCTTTTCTACGAGCAGTACTTC. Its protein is CASSQGLFYEQYF.

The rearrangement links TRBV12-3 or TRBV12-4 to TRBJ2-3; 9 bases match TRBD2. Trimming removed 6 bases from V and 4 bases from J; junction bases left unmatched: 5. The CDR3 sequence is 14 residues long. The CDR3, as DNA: TGTGCCAGCAGCCCGACTAGCGGAGCAGATACGCAGTATTTT. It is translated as CASSPTSGADTQYF.

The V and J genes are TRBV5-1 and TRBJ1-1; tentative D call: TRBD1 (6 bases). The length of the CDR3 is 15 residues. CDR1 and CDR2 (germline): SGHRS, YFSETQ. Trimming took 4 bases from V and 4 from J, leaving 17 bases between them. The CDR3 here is CASSDIRGGRTEAFF. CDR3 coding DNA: TGCGCCAGCAGCGATATCAGGGGCGGGCGCACTGAAGCTTTCTTT.

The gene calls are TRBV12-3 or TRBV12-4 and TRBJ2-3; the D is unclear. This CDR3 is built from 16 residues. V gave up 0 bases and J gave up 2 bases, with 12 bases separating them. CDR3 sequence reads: CASSLAVDPNTDTQYF. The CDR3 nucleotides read TGTGCCAGCAGTTTAGCGGTGGACCCCAACACAGATACGCAGTATTTT.

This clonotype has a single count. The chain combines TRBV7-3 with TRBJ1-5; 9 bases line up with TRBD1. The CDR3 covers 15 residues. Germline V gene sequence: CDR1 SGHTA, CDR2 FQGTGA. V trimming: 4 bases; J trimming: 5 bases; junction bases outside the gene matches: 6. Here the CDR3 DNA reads TGTGCCAGCAGCTCGACAGGGGGAAGGGATCAGCCCCAGCATTTT. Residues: CASSSTGGRDQPQHF. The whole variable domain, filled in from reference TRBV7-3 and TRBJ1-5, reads GAGVSQTPSNKVTEKGKYVELRCDPISGHTALYWYRQSLGQGPEFLIYFQGTGAADDSGLPNDRFFAVRPEGSVSTLKIQRTERGDSAVYLCASSSTGGRDQPQHFGDGTRLSIL.